This T cell receptor (beta chain) is drawn from a study of tumor-infiltrating lymphocytes in primary liver carcinoma. Background on the study: Patients were men and women aged 30 to 69 years.

CDR1 is SGHKS, CDR2 YYEKEE, per germline (reference sequence). The CDR3 spans 14 residues. V dropped 1 base and J dropped 3 bases, with 9 bases sitting between them. Turning to this clonotype: Its cognate antigen is unknown.

cDNA specific to TCR beta was made from roughly 500 ng of total RNA, with a constant-region primer employed for priming. The TCR beta library was amplified through three nested multiplex PCR rounds in a modified ARM-PCR procedure. Amplification in the first two PCR rounds was performed using TRBV1-TRBV30 forward primers and a C-beta reverse primer for around 9 cycles each. TCRdb re-derived calls from the multiplex PCR reads in MiXCR, one entry per CDR3 protein. The table shows 180,000 or so distinct CDR3 sequences, with about 55% occurring only once. Study-wide findings and caveats: A significantly higher top-250-clone fraction was recorded for tumors than for blood (p = 0.039).

Blood RNA was derived from unsorted whole blood, and germline DNA was extracted too. The TCR was taken from a man aged 35 to 55 with primary liver carcinoma and hepatitis B virus infection. Material for sequencing was peripheral blood. This sequence joins TRBV5-5 and TRBJ2-3; D may be TRBD2 (6 bases). The CDR3 nucleotides are TGTGCCAGCAGCTTGCTGGCGGGGACAGATACGCAGTATTTT. Encoded protein: CASSLLAGTDTQYF.